The 4 T cell receptor beta chains listed next were all sequenced from one sample in a study of cytomegalovirus exposure and HLA in healthy donors (dated by TCRdb to the late 2010s). Library preparation employed the immunoSEQ multiplex PCR assay. TCRdb retrieved this table from immuneACCESS and kept in-frame rearrangements only. Not all clones are present; in checked studies, unresolved V genes account for under half, and no reason is known for the remainder. The table for this sample lists some 150,000 clones; more than 75% of them were counted only once. Of the sample, roughly 1.5% is held by the ten largest clones. Sequencing input: PBMCs. The receptor set was obtained from a woman aged 25 to 45 in good health and CMV-seronegative.

The chain links TRBV15 to TRBJ1-1, with a tentative D call TRBD1 (5 bases). The V and J ends lost 5 bases and 4 bases respectively, with 11 bases between them. Germline CDR1 reads LNHNV; CDR2 reads YYDKDF (reference sequence). CDR3 length: 13 amino acids. CDR3 DNA: TGTGCCACCAGCCGATCAGGGCCCACTGAAGCTTTCTTT. It codes for CATSRSGPTEAFF.

V gene TRBV7-6 combines with J gene TRBJ2-2, with 7 nucleotides matching TRBD1. J was trimmed by 4 bases and V by 6 bases; bases with no gene match: 8. In germline, CDR1 is SGHVS, CDR2 FNYEAQ. CDR3 length: 15 residues. CDR3 residues: CASSYRQGPTGELFF. The CDR3 nucleotides read TGTGCCAGCAGTTACCGACAGGGACCCACCGGGGAGCTGTTTTTT.

This clone was found a few times. V and J are TRBV5-1 and TRBJ1-2; a possible D gene is TRBD1 (5 bases). The CDR3 spans 14 residues. The germline V gene has CDR1 SGHRS and CDR2 YFSETQ. V lost 3 bases and J lost 13, with 22 bases in between. The CDR3 sequence: CASSSTSVIGGSTF. CDR3 sequence (DNA): TGCGCCAGCAGCTCTACCTCCGTGATTGGGGGGTCCACCTTC.

This clone was picked up one time. The chain recombines TRBV7-9 with TRBJ2-5, with D perhaps matching TRBD2 (6 bases). The V gene lost 6 bases and the J gene lost 3 bases, with 11 bases spanning the gap. This CDR3 has 13 residues. In germline, CDR1 is SEHNR, CDR2 FQNEAQ (reference sequence). CDR3 DNA sequence: TGTGCCAGCAGGCCTCCGGGGGAAGAGACCCAGTACTTC. Protein sequence: CASRPPGEETQYF.